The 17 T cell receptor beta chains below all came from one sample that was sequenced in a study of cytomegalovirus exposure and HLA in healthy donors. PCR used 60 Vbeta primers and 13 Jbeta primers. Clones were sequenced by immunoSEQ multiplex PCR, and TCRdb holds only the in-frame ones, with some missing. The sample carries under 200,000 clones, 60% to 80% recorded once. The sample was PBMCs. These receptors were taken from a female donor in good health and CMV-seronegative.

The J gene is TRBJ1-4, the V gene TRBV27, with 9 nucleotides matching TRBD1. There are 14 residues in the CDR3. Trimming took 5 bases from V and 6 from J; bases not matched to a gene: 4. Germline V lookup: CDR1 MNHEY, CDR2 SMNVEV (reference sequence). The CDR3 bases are TGTGCCAGCAGTCGCAGGACAGGGGATGAAAAACTGTTTTTT. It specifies CASSRRTGDEKLFF.

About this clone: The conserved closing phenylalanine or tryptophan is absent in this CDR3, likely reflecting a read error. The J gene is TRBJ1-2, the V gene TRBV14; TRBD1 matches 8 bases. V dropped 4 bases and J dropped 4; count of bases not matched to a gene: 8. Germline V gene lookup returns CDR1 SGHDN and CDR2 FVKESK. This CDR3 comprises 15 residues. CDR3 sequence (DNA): TGTGCCAGCAGCCTAATGACAGGGGAAATCTATGGCTACACCCTC. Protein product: CASSLMTGEIYGYTL.

For the CDR3, the DNA is TGCGCCAGCAGCTTGTCATCAACTAGCGTCGATGAGCAGTTCTTC. It translates to CASSLSSTSVDEQFF. J is TRBJ2-1 and V is TRBV5-1; 7 bases agree with TRBD2. The CDR3 totals 15 residues. The V gene's germline CDR1 is SGHRS and CDR2 YFSETQ. V trimming: 1 base; J trimming: 8 bases; junction bases outside the gene matches: 9.

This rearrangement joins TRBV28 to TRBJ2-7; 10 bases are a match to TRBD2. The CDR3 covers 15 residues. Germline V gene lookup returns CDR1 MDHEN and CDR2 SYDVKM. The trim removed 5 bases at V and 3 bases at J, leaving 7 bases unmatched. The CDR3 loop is CASSPPSGGRYEQYF. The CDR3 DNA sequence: TGTGCCAGCAGTCCCCCTAGCGGGGGCCGCTACGAGCAGTACTTC.

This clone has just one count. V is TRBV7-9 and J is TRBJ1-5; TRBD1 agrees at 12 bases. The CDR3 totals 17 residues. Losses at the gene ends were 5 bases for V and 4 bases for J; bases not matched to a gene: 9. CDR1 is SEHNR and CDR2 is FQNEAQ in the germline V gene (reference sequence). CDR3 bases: TGTGCCAGCAGCCCCGGGGGACAGGGGGCGCGTAATCAGCCCCAGCATTTT. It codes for CASSPGGQGARNQPQHF.

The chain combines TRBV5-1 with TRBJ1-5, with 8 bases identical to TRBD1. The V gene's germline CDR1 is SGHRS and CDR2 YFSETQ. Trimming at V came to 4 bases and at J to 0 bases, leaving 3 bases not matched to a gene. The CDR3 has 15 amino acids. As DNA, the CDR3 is TGCGCCAGCAGCGGCGGACAGGGTAGCAATCAGCCCCAGCATTTT. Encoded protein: CASSGGQGSNQPQHF.

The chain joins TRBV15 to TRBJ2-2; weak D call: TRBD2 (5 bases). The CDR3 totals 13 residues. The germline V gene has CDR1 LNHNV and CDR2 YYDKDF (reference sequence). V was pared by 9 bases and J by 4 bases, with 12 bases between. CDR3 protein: CATSSVSTGELFF. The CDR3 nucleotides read TGTGCCACGAGTAGCGTTTCCACCGGGGAGCTGTTTTTT.

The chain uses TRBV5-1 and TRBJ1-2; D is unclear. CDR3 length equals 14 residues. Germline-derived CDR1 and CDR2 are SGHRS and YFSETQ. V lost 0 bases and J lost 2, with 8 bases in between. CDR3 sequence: CASSLVHSNYGYTF. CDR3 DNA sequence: TGCGCCAGCAGCTTGGTACACAGCAACTATGGCTACACCTTC.

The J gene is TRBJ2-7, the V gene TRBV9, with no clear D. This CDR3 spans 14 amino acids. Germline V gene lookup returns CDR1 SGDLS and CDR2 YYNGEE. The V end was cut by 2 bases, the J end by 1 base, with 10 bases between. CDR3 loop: CASSVEGGSYEQYF. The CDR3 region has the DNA TGTGCCAGCAGCGTTGAAGGCGGATCCTACGAGCAGTACTTC.

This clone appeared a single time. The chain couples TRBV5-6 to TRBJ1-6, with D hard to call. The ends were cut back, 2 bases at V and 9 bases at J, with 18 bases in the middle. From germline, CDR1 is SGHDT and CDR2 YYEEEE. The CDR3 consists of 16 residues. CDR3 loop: CASSFSGGLIGSPLHF. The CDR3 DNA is TGTGCCAGCAGCTTTTCGGGCGGGTTGATAGGTTCACCCCTCCACTTT.

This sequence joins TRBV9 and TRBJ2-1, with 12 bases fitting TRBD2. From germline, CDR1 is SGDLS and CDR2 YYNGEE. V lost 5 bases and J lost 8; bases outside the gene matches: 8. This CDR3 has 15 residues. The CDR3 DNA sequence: TGTGCCAGCAGTCCGCTAGCGGGAGGGCCGGATGAGCAGTTCTTC. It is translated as CASSPLAGGPDEQFF.

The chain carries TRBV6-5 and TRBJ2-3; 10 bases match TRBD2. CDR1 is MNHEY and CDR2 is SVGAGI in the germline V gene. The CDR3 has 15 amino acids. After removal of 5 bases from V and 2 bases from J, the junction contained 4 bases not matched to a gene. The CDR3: CASSPTSGYTDTQYF. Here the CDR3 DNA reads TGTGCCAGCAGTCCGACTAGCGGGTACACAGATACGCAGTATTTT.

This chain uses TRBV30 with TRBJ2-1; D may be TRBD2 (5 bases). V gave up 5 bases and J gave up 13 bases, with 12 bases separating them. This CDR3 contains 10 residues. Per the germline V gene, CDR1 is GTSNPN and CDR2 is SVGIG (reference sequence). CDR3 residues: CAWGGLLQFF. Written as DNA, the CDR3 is TGTGCCTGGGGCGGGCTACTCCAGTTCTTC.

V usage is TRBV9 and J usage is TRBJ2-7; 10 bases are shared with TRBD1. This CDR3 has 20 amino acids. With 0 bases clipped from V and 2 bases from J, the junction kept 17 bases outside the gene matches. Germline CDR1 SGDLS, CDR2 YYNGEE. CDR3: CASSVVASFRPGQGTYEQYF. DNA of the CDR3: TGTGCCAGCAGCGTAGTAGCAAGCTTTCGACCGGGACAGGGGACCTACGAGCAGTACTTC.

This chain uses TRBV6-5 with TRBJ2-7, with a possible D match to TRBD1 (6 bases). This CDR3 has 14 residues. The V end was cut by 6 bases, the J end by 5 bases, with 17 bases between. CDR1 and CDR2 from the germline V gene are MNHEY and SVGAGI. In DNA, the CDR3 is TGTGCCAGCAGAAACCCACAGGGAAGCGACGAGCAGTACTTC. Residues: CASRNPQGSDEQYF.

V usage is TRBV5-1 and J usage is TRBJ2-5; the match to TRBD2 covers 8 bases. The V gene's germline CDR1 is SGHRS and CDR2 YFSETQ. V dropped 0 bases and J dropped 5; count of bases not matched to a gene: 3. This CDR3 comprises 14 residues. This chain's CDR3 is CASSLGASGETQYF. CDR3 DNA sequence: TGCGCCAGCAGCTTGGGGGCTAGCGGGGAGACCCAGTACTTC.

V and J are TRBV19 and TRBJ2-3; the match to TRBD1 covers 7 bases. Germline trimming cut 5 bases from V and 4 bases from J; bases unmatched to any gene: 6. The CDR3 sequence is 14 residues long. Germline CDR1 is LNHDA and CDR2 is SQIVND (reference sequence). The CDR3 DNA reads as TGTGCCAGTAGTCTAAGACAGGGAGCAGATACGCAGTATTTT. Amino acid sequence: CASSLRQGADTQYF.